This TCR beta chain was recorded in a study of T-cell memory formation after mild COVID-19. Study-level findings and limits: Day 15 to 85 contractors were CD4/CD8 balanced; later expanders leaned CD4+.

CDR3 length: 15 amino acids. Germline V gene data show CDR1 as MNHEY and CDR2 as SVGAGI. The junction had 5 bases not matched to a gene; V was cut back by 0 bases and J by 4 bases. TCRdb re-called the 5' RACE reads through MiXCR, storing one row per CDR3 protein. The sample has approximately 500,000 distinct CDR3 sequences; about 23% are singletons. As concerns this clonotype: Its antigen is still unknown.

This TCR was recovered from an adult woman who had mild COVID-19 (a few samples of this study predate the infection). Cell type and time point are not known. V is TRBV6-5 and J is TRBJ1-2; 7 nucleotides align to TRBD1. Sequenced input: PBMCs or a T cell subset sorted from them (not recorded which). CDR3 DNA: TGTGCCAGCAGTTACTCCCCGGGACAGATCTATGGCTACACCTTC. Translating it yields CASSYSPGQIYGYTF.